These 10 T cell receptor beta chains came from one sample sequenced in a study of cytomegalovirus exposure and HLA in healthy donors. PCR employed 60 Vbeta and 13 Jbeta primers. Sequencing was performed with immunoSEQ multiplex PCR; in TCRdb, only in-frame clones are kept and a portion is missing. Among around 64,000 clones listed, 65% to 75% were seen once. Material for sequencing was PBMCs. Receptors originate from a man aged 25-45 years in good health and CMV-seropositive.

V and J are TRBV5-1 and TRBJ1-5, with D perhaps matching TRBD1 (6 bases). V lost 0 bases to trimming and J lost 3 bases, with 13 bases between them. There are 16 residues in the CDR3. Germline V lookup: CDR1 SGHRS, CDR2 YFSETQ. This CDR3 reads CASSLGGGFPNQPQHF. The CDR3 DNA reads as TGCGCCAGCAGCTTGGGAGGGGGATTCCCCAATCAGCCCCAGCATTTT.

This clone appeared a few times. This chain connects TRBV7-3 to TRBJ1-1; D perhaps matches TRBD1 (5 bases). The length of the CDR3 is 14 residues. Germline CDR1 SGHTA, CDR2 FQGTGA. The V gene lost 0 bases and the J gene lost 7 bases, with 12 bases spanning the gap. The CDR3 region has the DNA TGTGCCAGCAGCTTAACCCCGGGAGGGGATGAAGCTTTCTTT. This translates into CASSLTPGGDEAFF.

This clone was found a few times. This chain connects TRBV7-9 to TRBJ1-5; a weak D match, TRBD1 (6 bases). Germline V CDR1 and CDR2: SEHNR, FQNEAQ (reference sequence). The V gene lost 1 base and the J gene lost 7 bases, with 20 bases spanning the gap. The length of the CDR3 is 17 residues. The CDR3 region has the DNA TGTGCCAGCAGCTTAGGCGTCCATGGGGGGGCAGGACAGCCCCAGCATTTT. Protein: CASSLGVHGGAGQPQHF.

The sample holds one count of this clone. The V and J genes are TRBV28 and TRBJ2-2; maybe TRBD2 (6 bases). The V gene lost 3 bases and the J gene lost 2 bases, with 7 bases spanning the gap. CDR3 length: 14 amino acids. Germline loops: CDR1 MDHEN, CDR2 SYDVKM. CDR3 protein: CASSLGGNTGELFF. The CDR3 nucleotides read TGTGCCAGCAGTTTGGGGGGAAACACCGGGGAGCTGTTTTTT.

The rearrangement links TRBV9 to TRBJ2-1; possible D gene TRBD2, 5 bases. This CDR3 has 14 amino acids. V was trimmed by 2 bases and J by 0 bases, leaving 6 bases between them. Germline CDR1 and CDR2: SGDLS and YYNGEE. Written as DNA, the CDR3 is TGTGCCAGCAGCGTCGGGGTCTCCTACAATGAGCAGTTCTTC. Translation gives CASSVGVSYNEQFF. The full variable domain, in which reference TRBV9 and TRBJ2-1 provide the parts outside the CDR3, is DSGVTQTPKHLITATGQRVTLRCSPRSGDLSVYWYQQSLDQGLQFLIQYYNGEERAKGNILERFSAQQFPDLHSELNLSSLELGDSALYFCASSVGVSYNEQFFGPGTRLTVL.

This clone was detected a few times. The chain carries TRBV4-3 and TRBJ2-7, with D uncertain. V lost 0 bases and J lost 5, with 2 bases in between. Germline V CDR1 and CDR2: LGHNA, YSLEER. The CDR3 covers 11 residues. The CDR3 DNA is TGCGCCAGCAGCCAAGATAACGAGCAGTACTTC. It specifies CASSQDNEQYF.

This clone was picked up one time. This chain uses TRBV7-2 with TRBJ2-1, with TRBD2 matching 7 bases. Trimming at V came to 4 bases and at J to 2 bases, leaving 5 bases not matched to a gene. CDR3 length: 15 residues. CDR1 is SGHTA, CDR2 FQGNSA, per germline. The CDR3 DNA reads TGTGCCAGCAGCTCGTCCGGGGGGACCTACAATGAGCAGTTCTTC. It encodes CASSSSGGTYNEQFF. The variable domain in full, completed from reference TRBV7-2 and TRBJ2-1, reads GAGVSQSPSNKVTEKGKDVELRCDPISGHTALYWYRQSLGQGLEFLIYFQGNSAPDKSGLPSDRFSAERTGGSVSTLTIQRTQQEDSAVYLCASSSSGGTYNEQFFGPGTRLTVL.

The chain has TRBV18 and TRBJ1-5; maybe TRBD1 (5 bases). The CDR3 sequence is 14 residues long. Per germline, CDR1 KGHSH and CDR2 LQKENI. V lost 6 bases and J lost 4, with 13 bases in between. The CDR3 sequence: CASSHQGVNQPQHF. Here the CDR3 DNA reads TGTGCCAGCTCCCATCAGGGTGTGAATCAGCCCCAGCATTTT.

This clone has a handful of counts. The gene calls are TRBV5-6 and TRBJ2-7; TRBD1 matches at 7 bases. CDR1 and CDR2 from the germline V gene are SGHDT and YYEEEE. The CDR3 covers 13 residues. V shed 6 bases and J 5 bases; nucleotides not matched to a gene: 8. The DNA for the CDR3 is TGTGCCAGCAACCAGGGGGTAGCTGACGAGCAGTACTTC. Protein sequence: CASNQGVADEQYF.

This chain uses TRBV6-5 with TRBJ2-7; 9 bases map to TRBD2. V was pared by 2 bases and J by 5 bases, with 7 bases of the junction left unmatched. CDR3 size: 15 residues. Germline CDR1 MNHEY, CDR2 SVGAGI. As DNA, the CDR3 is TGTGCCAGCAGTTACGGTGCGGGGGGGATCAACGAGCAGTACTTC. Its protein product is CASSYGAGGINEQYF.